This T cell receptor (beta chain) was captured in a study of cytomegalovirus exposure and HLA in healthy donors (TCRdb year 2017). About the investigation overall: According to an earlier analysis of 587 of the donors, roughly 180 million T cells yielded some 110 million unique TCR beta sequences and about 300 Gb of sequence data. To predict cytomegalovirus infection status, the study combined high-throughput TCR immunosequencing, statistical association of individual TCRs with disease status, and machine learning. An early release that covered fewer than 750 HLA-typed donors contained around 300 gigabases of sequencing data and 65 million to 100 million unique TCR sequences. The study aimed to test whether cataloging public T cell receptors could reveal signatures of past pathogen exposure. A later genetic analysis took genome-wide SNP genotypes for about 65% of the roughly 670 donors and used that subset as a discovery cohort. Besides the first cohort of roughly 700 subjects, a separate validation cohort made up of around 120 different subjects was used. Donor age, sex, ethnicity and CMV serostatus were collected together with the repertoire data. Rather than using new phenotypic data, the later analysis identified candidate immune exposures from TCR beta sequences and from how often those sequences occurred across donors. HLA typing included class I and class II loci at four-digit resolution. To study patterns of TCR occurrence, a later analysis re-analyzed previously published TCR beta repertoires from just over 650 donors and added high-resolution HLA genotyping. An earlier analysis of 587 of the donors used high-throughput TCR beta sequencing to judge whether each TCR beta V gene segment behaved as functional or pseudogenic. The number of donors typed differed by locus, with 629-630 for A, B, C, DRB1 and DQB1, 522 for DQA1, approximately 570 for DPA1, and 450 to 480 for DPB1. Among 300 to 500 genotyped donors of the cohort, an average of roughly 230,000 unique TCR beta nucleotide sequences was sequenced per donor, of which about 19% were non-productive. A handful of DR-DQ haplotypes were handled as single units for association and clustering because linkage in the cohort was strong. Among the 398 genotyped donors, approximately 76% belonged to the genetic ancestry cluster associated with self-reported Caucasian donors. The study used immunosequencing to profile the T cell repertoires of about 670 subjects and linked those repertoires to cytomegalovirus serostatus. All discovery cohort repertoires had been generated using a single sequencing platform.

Concerning this clone: No antigen is known for it. Base quality data are lacking; no much larger clone is found one base away. Different DNA sequences within this sample yield the same CDR3.

Library preparation employed the immunoSEQ multiplex PCR assay. A mixture of 60 forward primers for TCR Vbeta segments and 13 reverse primers for TCR Jbeta segments was used in the multiplex PCR. The CDR3 region of rearranged TCR beta genes was amplified from genomic DNA with a multiplex PCR assay. On the Illumina HiSeq System, the amplified TCR beta libraries were sequenced as 87-base-pair reads. Turning to the authors' computational methods: A later analysis counted approximately 76 million unique TCR beta chains across the 550 to 800 repertoires, and about 10 million of these chains were shared by at least two donors. Raw reads were error-corrected and collapsed into unique sequences by a nearest-neighbor algorithm in which closely related sequences were merged to remove PCR and sequencing errors. To assign V, D and J gene segments, CDR3 sequences were aligned to IMGT reference sequences. For a sequence to be retained, a match of at least six nucleotides was required to both a V gene segment and a J gene segment. Rearrangements were called productive when the CDR3 lacked stop codons and stayed in frame with V and J; all others were non-productive. Following IMGT convention, CDR3 was defined as the stretch from the second conserved V-encoded cysteine up to the conserved J-encoded phenylalanine. The earlier analysis of about 590 of the donors excluded sequences that lacked an unambiguous match to a single V gene segment. An earlier analysis of 587 of the donors classified V segments as functional when productive rearrangements were above 56.7% and as segregating when the standard deviation between donors was above 5%. To diagnose cytomegalovirus status from the catalog of TCR beta chain sequences, a statistical classification framework was built. V and J gene assignment, in a later analysis, came from comparing TCR nucleotide sequences with IMGT/GENE-DB human TR gene sequences. In a later analysis, CDR3 sequences and most-parsimonious VDJ recombination scenarios were assigned using the TCRdist pipeline. In a later analysis, each TCR beta chain was defined by its CDR3 amino acid sequence together with its V-gene family, and reads without a unique V-gene family were excluded. As a way to deal with suspected cross-contamination and a sequencing artifact, a later analysis dropped more than 500 nucleotide sequences that were highly shared and had low generation probability. In a later analysis, a clonal expansion index was calculated for each public chain from normalized within-repertoire ranks of inferred template counts. Generation probabilities in a later analysis came from a VDJ recombination model fitted to out-of-frame rearrangements, and those results were checked against IGoR. In a later analysis, TCR-TCR, TCR-HLA and TCR-CMV co-occurrence was scored with hypergeometric tests, and a repertoire-size bias correction was applied to TCR pairs. In a later analysis, false discovery rates were estimated by permuting HLA or CMV assignments 20 times. In a later analysis, co-occurring TCRs were grouped using DBSCAN, with TCRdist sequence similarity added in when clustering inside HLA-allele-positive subsets. Repertoires with fewer than 30,000 or more than 120,000 public chains were left out of co-occurrence clustering, as were four to six repertoires with anomalous nucleotide sharing. TCRdb re-hosts the immuneACCESS table, in-frame sequences only. Its copies lack some clones; in the studies checked, an unresolved V gene accounts for under half of them, and the cause for the rest is not known. Clone size and the V and J calls come from that table; the DNA yielded D and trimming. Recorded for this sample are 150,000 to 200,000 clones; approximately 80% of them occurred a single time. The ten top clones hold roughly 2.3% of the sample.

The cohort was made up of approximately 670 healthy bone marrow donors. All cohort members were sampled while nominally healthy, although unrecorded immune exposures were likely present. The donor tested CMV seronegative, placing the donor among the 350 or so seronegative members of the cohort. Each donor provided a peripheral blood sample, and peripheral blood mononuclear cells were used for TCR beta sequencing. The Qiagen DNeasy Blood Extraction Kit was used to extract genomic DNA from the blood cell samples. The paper as a whole reports these results and caveats: Because counts were too low, about 15 rarely observed V segments, including chromosome 9 orphons, were left out of the earlier analysis of several hundred of the donors. Because some donors lacked HLA typing at each locus, the association tests relied only on the typed subset. A further reported finding was that TCR beta sequences accurately predicted the HLA-A and HLA-B alleles for most subjects in the first cohort. The authors suggested that the approach could potentially be extended to other disease states and immunological phenotypes. Presence/absence analyses assumed roughly uniform sequencing depth across donors, an assumption that may not hold. Some IMGT-functional V segments, including TRBV6-2 and TRBV6-3, could not be distinguished by the 87-base-pair reads and were therefore excluded. Compared with equally common non-associated chains, HLA-associated TCR beta chains in a later analysis were more clonally expanded and had lower generation probabilities. A later analysis found that TCR association rates varied across HLA loci, with DRB1 alleles showing the most associated TCRs and HLA-C alleles the fewest. Broadly in line with IMGT annotations, most TCR beta V segments showed up in productive rearrangements about 87% or about 30% of the time in an earlier analysis of 587 of the donors. When HLA alleles, especially DR and DQ, strongly co-occurred, TCR associations were difficult to assign to individual alleles. Linkage disequilibrium might explain the correlated functional status among segregating V segments, but an unknown experimental factor could not be excluded. In vitro tests confirmed that three of the cytomegalovirus-associated TCR beta chains recognize cytomegalovirus antigens. Across donors, most TCR sequences were observed very rarely, whereas some public TCRs were present in many individuals. According to a later genetic analysis, donors in an Asian-associated ancestry cluster had fewer N-insertions in productive TCRs than the approximately 670-donor mean. A total of about 150 TCR beta chains were listed by the study as associated with cytomegalovirus. A cluster of highly shared sequence variants was judged likely to be a technical artifact of the sequencing pipeline. In both the original and validation cohorts, the classifier was reported to diagnose cytomegalovirus status with high specificity and sensitivity. Most CMV-associated TCR beta chains appeared to be HLA-restricted in a later analysis, and the HLA associations seemed to be driven largely by CMV exposure. For the cohort, immune exposure information was limited to CMV serostatus. In a later analysis, 15,000 to 20,000 TCR beta sequences were associated with specific HLA alleles at a false discovery rate of 0.05. V-gene and J-gene trimming of TCR beta chains was associated with a missense DCLRE1C variant in a later genetic analysis, and the association was replicated in an independent cohort. The cohort was sequenced for TCR beta chains only, and without alpha or paired-chain data the features that could be detected were limited. Several of the top co-occurrence clusters appeared to be linked to parvovirus B19, influenza, CMV and Epstein-Barr virus, according to a later analysis.

Between the V and J ends, shortened by 0 bases and 1 base respectively, the junction contains 3 bases. For CDR1 and CDR2, the germline V gene lists SGDLS and YYNGEE. The CDR3 contains 13 residues, cysteine and phenylalanine counted. Of all the DNA, just the CDR3 is kept, 39 bases in frame from base 1. The specimen sequenced was PBMCs. Here the chain combines TRBV9 and TRBJ2-3, with no confident D gene call. The TCR sequence derives from a man aged 55 to 70 in good health and CMV-seronegative. CDR3 region: CASSVGGTDTQYF. The nucleotides read TGTGCCAGCAGCGTAGGCGGCACAGATACGCAGTATTTT.